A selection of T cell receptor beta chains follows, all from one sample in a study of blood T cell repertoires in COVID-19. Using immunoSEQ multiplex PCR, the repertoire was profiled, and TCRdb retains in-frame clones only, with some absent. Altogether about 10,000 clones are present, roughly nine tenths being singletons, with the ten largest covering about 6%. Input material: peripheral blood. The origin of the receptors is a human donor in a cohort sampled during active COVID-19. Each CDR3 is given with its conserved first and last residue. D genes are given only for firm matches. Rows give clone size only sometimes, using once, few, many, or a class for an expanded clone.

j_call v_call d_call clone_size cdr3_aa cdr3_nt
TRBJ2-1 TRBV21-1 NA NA CASSKETSGTYNEQFF TGTGCCAGCAGCAAAGAGACGAGCGGGACCTACAATGAGCAGTTCTTC
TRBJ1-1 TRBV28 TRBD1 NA CASSWERAGGRGTEAFF TGTGCCAGCAGTTGGGAGCGTGCAGGGGGCCGGGGGACTGAAGCTTTCTTT
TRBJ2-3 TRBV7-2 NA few CASSSFTDTQYF TGTGCCAGCAGCTCTTTCACAGATACGCAGTATTTT
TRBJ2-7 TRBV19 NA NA CASSPTRSSYEQYF TGTGCCAGTAGCCCCACTAGGAGCTCCTACGAGCAGTACTTC
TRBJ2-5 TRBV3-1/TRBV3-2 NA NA CASSPREGGTQYF TGTGCCAGCAGCCCTAGGGAGGGGGGGACCCAGTACTTC
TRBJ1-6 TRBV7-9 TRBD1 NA CASSVDRGTYNSPLHF TGTGCCAGCAGCGTCGACAGGGGAACCTATAATTCACCCCTCCACTTT
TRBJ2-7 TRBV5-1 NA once CASSFRTAYEQYF TGCGCCAGCAGCTTCCGGACAGCCTACGAGCAGTACTTC
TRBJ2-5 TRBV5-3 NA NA CARSRRCRPGLRETQYF TGTGCCAGAAGCAGGCGGTGCCGACCAGGGCTTCGAGAGACCCAGTACTTC
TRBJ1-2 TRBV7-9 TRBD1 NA CASSLAVGQGLGYTF TGTGCCAGCAGCTTAGCGGTTGGACAGGGTCTCGGCTACACCTTC
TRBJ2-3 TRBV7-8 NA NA CASSSLWGGSDTQYF TGTGCCAGCAGCTCCCTCTGGGGGGGCTCAGATACGCAGTATTTT
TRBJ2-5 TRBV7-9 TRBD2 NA CASSSGLIQRGDQETQYF TGTGCCAGCAGCTCAGGACTAATCCAGCGGGGGGACCAAGAGACCCAGTACTTC
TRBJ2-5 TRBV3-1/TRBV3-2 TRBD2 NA CASSPMIAGLQETQYF TGTGCCAGCAGCCCCATGATAGCGGGCTTACAAGAGACCCAGTACTTC
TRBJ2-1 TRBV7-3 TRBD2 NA CASSLMAGGAYNEQFF TGTGCCAGCAGCTTAATGGCGGGGGGCGCCTACAATGAGCAGTTCTTC
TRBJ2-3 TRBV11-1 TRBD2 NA CASGAGSRGVTDTQYF TGTGCCAGCGGAGCAGGTTCGCGGGGGGTTACAGATACGCAGTATTTT
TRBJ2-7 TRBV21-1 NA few CASRAVGVGGYEQYF TGTGCCAGCCGGGCGGTGGGAGTTGGGGGGTACGAGCAGTACTTC
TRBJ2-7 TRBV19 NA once CASSIMTGVEQYF TGTGCCAGTAGTATCATGACCGGGGTCGAGCAGTACTTC
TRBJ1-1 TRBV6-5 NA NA CASRGIPGKNTEAFF TGTGCCAGCAGAGGGATCCCGGGAAAGAACACTGAAGCTTTCTTT
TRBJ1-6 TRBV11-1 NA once CASSFSGHNSPLHF TGTGCCAGCAGCTTTTCTGGCCATAATTCACCCCTCCACTTT
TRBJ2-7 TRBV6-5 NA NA CASRGGADEQYF TGTGCCAGCAGAGGAGGGGCCGACGAGCAGTACTTC
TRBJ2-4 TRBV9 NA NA CASSVLSSSDIQYF TGTGCCAGCAGCGTATTATCATCTTCGGACATTCAGTACTTC
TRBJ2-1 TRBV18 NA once CASSPPGLASSYNEQFF TGTGCCAGCTCACCGCCCGGACTGGCGAGCTCCTACAATGAGCAGTTCTTC
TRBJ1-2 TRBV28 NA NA CASSSQQGVYGYTF TGTGCCAGCAGTTCCCAACAGGGTGTCTATGGCTACACCTTC
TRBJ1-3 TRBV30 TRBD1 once CAPGQALVRNTIYF TGTGCCCCCGGACAGGCTTTGGTAAGAAACACCATATATTTT
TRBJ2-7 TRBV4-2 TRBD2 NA CASSQFGGGGNEQYF TGTGCCAGCAGCCAATTTGGCGGGGGAGGAAACGAGCAGTACTTC
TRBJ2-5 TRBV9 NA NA CASSNSGFPETQYF TGTGCCAGCAGCAATTCAGGGTTTCCAGAGACCCAGTACTTC
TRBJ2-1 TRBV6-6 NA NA CASSPTGTRLGHNEQFF TGTGCCAGCAGTCCCACCGGGACAAGGTTAGGACACAATGAGCAGTTCTTC
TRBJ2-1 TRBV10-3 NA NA CAISESSYEQFF TGTGCCATCAGTGAGTCGTCCTATGAGCAGTTCTTC
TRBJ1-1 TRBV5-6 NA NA CASSLRVPGTEAFF TGTGCCAGCAGCTTGAGGGTGCCGGGGACTGAAGCTTTCTTT
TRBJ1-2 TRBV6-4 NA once CASSHGWVYYGYTF TGTGCCAGCAGCCACGGGTGGGTATACTATGGCTACACCTTC
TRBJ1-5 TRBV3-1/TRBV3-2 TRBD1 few CASSQTGVGYQPQHF TGTGCCAGCAGCCAGACAGGGGTCGGATATCAGCCCCAGCATTTT
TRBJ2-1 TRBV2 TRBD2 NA CASRLAGGSHNEQFF TGTGCCAGCAGACTTGCGGGGGGCTCCCACAATGAGCAGTTCTTC
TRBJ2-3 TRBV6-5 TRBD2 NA CASSPTSVGPDTQYF TGTGCCAGCAGCCCGACTAGCGTGGGTCCAGATACGCAGTATTTT